The rows below give T cell receptor beta chains drawn from one sample of a study of blood T cell repertoires in COVID-19. Produced via immunoSEQ multiplex PCR; TCRdb's table is partial and in-frame only. The sample holds more than 250,000 clones, over 70% seen once. Material for sequencing was peripheral blood. These receptors originate from a woman aged 45-65 years with acute or convalescent COVID-19. Both conserved end residues are part of each CDR3. The D gene is left open where the match is weak. Rows may omit the clone size; those that give it use once, few, many or a size class.

D gene: TRBD1
J gene: TRBJ2-2
clone size: .
V gene: TRBV7-9
CDR3 protein: CASRAQGAVTGELFF
CDR3 DNA: TGTGCCAGCAGGGCTCAGGGGGCGGTCACCGGGGAGCTGTTTTTT

D gene: TRBD2
J gene: TRBJ2-5
clone size: once
V gene: TRBV6-5
CDR3 protein: CASSMGRGGETQYF
CDR3 DNA: TGTGCCAGCAGTATGGGGAGGGGTGGAGAGACCCAGTACTTC

D gene: TRBD1
J gene: TRBJ1-2
clone size: .
V gene: TRBV30
CDR3 protein: CAWRLTGGGYGYTF
CDR3 DNA: TGTGCCTGGAGGCTGACAGGGGGTGGCTATGGCTACACCTTC

D gene: TRBD2
J gene: TRBJ2-2
clone size: .
V gene: TRBV5-6
CDR3 protein: CASSLASGAWTGELFF
CDR3 DNA: TGTGCCAGCAGCTTGGCTAGCGGGGCATGGACCGGGGAGCTGTTTTTT

D gene: TRBD1
J gene: TRBJ2-1
clone size: .
V gene: TRBV9
CDR3 protein: CASSESSGTGDYNEQFF
CDR3 DNA: TGTGCCAGCAGCGAGAGCTCCGGGACAGGGGACTACAATGAGCAGTTCTTC

D gene: TRBD2
J gene: TRBJ2-7
clone size: .
V gene: TRBV5-5
CDR3 protein: CASSLGLAGGYEQYF
CDR3 DNA: TGTGCCAGCAGCTTGGGGCTAGCGGGAGGCTACGAGCAGTACTTC

D gene: TRBD2
J gene: TRBJ2-5
clone size: once
V gene: TRBV2
CDR3 protein: CASSDIGAGGPQGETQYF
CDR3 DNA: TGTGCCAGCAGTGATATAGGAGCGGGAGGGCCGCAGGGGGAGACCCAGTACTTC

D gene: .
J gene: TRBJ2-2
clone size: .
V gene: TRBV7-6
CDR3 protein: CASSLQLAGELFF
CDR3 DNA: TGTGCCAGCAGCTTACAACTGGCCGGGGAGCTGTTTTTT

D gene: .
J gene: TRBJ1-2
clone size: .
V gene: TRBV12-3/TRBV12-4
CDR3 protein: CASKNIYGYTF
CDR3 DNA: TGTGCCAGCAAGAACATTTATGGCTACACCTTC

D gene: TRBD2
J gene: TRBJ2-5
clone size: .
V gene: TRBV7-2
CDR3 protein: CASSSSALAGGATQYF
CDR3 DNA: TGTGCCAGCAGCTCCTCCGCGTTAGCGGGAGGAGCGACCCAGTACTTC

D gene: TRBD1
J gene: TRBJ2-3
clone size: .
V gene: TRBV14
CDR3 protein: CASSQDQGQGTDTQYF
CDR3 DNA: TGTGCCAGCAGCCAAGATCAGGGACAGGGGACGGATACGCAGTATTTT

D gene: .
J gene: TRBJ2-7
clone size: .
V gene: TRBV9
CDR3 protein: CASSVGGDEQYF
CDR3 DNA: TGTGCCAGCAGCGTAGGGGGCGACGAGCAGTACTTC

D gene: .
J gene: TRBJ2-2
clone size: once
V gene: TRBV18
CDR3 protein: CASSLAGTTGELFF
CDR3 DNA: TGTGCCAGCTCCCTGGCGGGCACCACCGGGGAGCTGTTTTTT

D gene: TRBD1
J gene: TRBJ2-2
clone size: .
V gene: TRBV5-4
CDR3 protein: CASSLPAGQGSNTGELFF
CDR3 DNA: TGTGCCAGCAGCTTACCGGCGGGACAGGGCTCGAACACCGGGGAGCTGTTTTTT

D gene: .
J gene: TRBJ1-5
clone size: few
V gene: TRBV10-3
CDR3 protein: CAIGVGDQPQHF
CDR3 DNA: TGTGCCATCGGCGTTGGAGATCAGCCCCAGCATTTT

D gene: TRBD2
J gene: TRBJ2-3
clone size: .
V gene: TRBV3-1/TRBV3-2
CDR3 protein: CASSQATSGGDTQYF
CDR3 DNA: TGTGCCAGCAGCCAAGCGACTAGCGGGGGAGATACGCAGTATTTT

D gene: .
J gene: TRBJ1-6
clone size: few
V gene: TRBV7-2
CDR3 protein: CASSSWGGKFFDNSPLHF
CDR3 DNA: TGTGCCAGCAGCTCGTGGGGGGGCAAATTCTTTGATAATTCACCCCTCCACTTT

D gene: .
J gene: TRBJ2-7
clone size: .
V gene: TRBV3-1/TRBV3-2
CDR3 protein: CASSLRDSIYEQYF
CDR3 DNA: TGTGCCAGCAGCCTCCGGGACTCCATCTACGAGCAGTACTTC